This is a list of T cell receptor beta chains from one sample in a study of low-dose radiotherapy and immunotherapy resistance in tumors. Each CDR3 protein is one row after TCRdb ran MiXCR on the reads. Of approximately 47,000 distinct CDR3 sequences listed, 12% were seen once; the top ten hold roughly 6.4%. This material consisted of PBMCs, taken before treatment. All receptors come from a female donor with ovarian cancer. CDR3s include the opening cysteine and the closing phenylalanine or tryptophan. The order of the fields is CDR3 DNA, CDR3 protein, V gene, clone size, J gene, D gene. A D gene is named only where the DNA matches it firmly. Some rows have no size entry. The others give once, few or many, or a class for an expanded clone.

CDR3 DNA: TGTGCCAGCAGTGGGAGGACAGGGGGTGAAAAACTGTTTTTT; CDR3 protein: CASSGRTGGEKLFF; V gene: TRBV25-1; clone size: many; J gene: TRBJ1-4; D gene: TRBD1
CDR3 DNA: TGCGCCAGCAGCCCCGGGACAGGGGGATACGAGCAGTACTTC; CDR3 protein: CASSPGTGGYEQYF; V gene: TRBV4-1; clone size: many; J gene: TRBJ2-7; D gene: TRBD1
CDR3 DNA: TGCGCCAGCAGCCCGGGCCCCAGCTGGGAGACCCAGTACTTC; CDR3 protein: CASSPGPSWETQYF; V gene: TRBV4-3; clone size: many; J gene: TRBJ2-5; D gene: NA
CDR3 DNA: TGTGCCAGCAGCTCCAGCGGGGGGGTCACAGATACGCAGTATTTT; CDR3 protein: CASSSSGGVTDTQYF; V gene: TRBV7-3; clone size: many; J gene: TRBJ2-3; D gene: TRBD2
CDR3 DNA: TGCGCCAGCAGCCAAACCGTGTTGGGTTACGAGCAGTACTTC; CDR3 protein: CASSQTVLGYEQYF; V gene: TRBV4-1; clone size: medium-sized; J gene: TRBJ2-7; D gene: NA
CDR3 DNA: TGCGCCAGCAGCCCAGGAAGCGAAGCTAACTATGGCTACACCTTC; CDR3 protein: CASSPGSEANYGYTF; V gene: TRBV5-1; clone size: many; J gene: TRBJ1-2; D gene: NA
CDR3 DNA: TGCAGCGTTGCGGCACAGGGTTACACCGGGGAGCTGTTTTTT; CDR3 protein: CSVAAQGYTGELFF; V gene: TRBV29-1; clone size: many; J gene: TRBJ2-2; D gene: NA
CDR3 DNA: TGCGCCAGCAGCTTGGGGGGGGACTATGGCTACACCTTC; CDR3 protein: CASSLGGDYGYTF; V gene: TRBV5-1; clone size: many; J gene: TRBJ1-2; D gene: NA
CDR3 DNA: TGTGCCAGCAGTCGAGGCGCCACGAACTCTGGAAACACCATATATTTT; CDR3 protein: CASSRGATNSGNTIYF; V gene: TRBV6-5; clone size: many; J gene: TRBJ1-3; D gene: NA
CDR3 DNA: TGTGCCAGCAGGTCTAGCGGGAGTGGCACCGGGGAGCTGTTTTTT; CDR3 protein: CASRSSGSGTGELFF; V gene: TRBV2; clone size: many; J gene: TRBJ2-2; D gene: TRBD2
CDR3 DNA: TGTGCCAGCAGCCCGGACCTACCAGATACGCAGTATTTT; CDR3 protein: CASSPDLPDTQYF; V gene: TRBV27; clone size: many; J gene: TRBJ2-3; D gene: NA
CDR3 DNA: TGTGCCTGGGCGGGAGGGGCGGGGGAGCAGTTCTTC; CDR3 protein: CAWAGGAGEQFF; V gene: TRBV30; clone size: few; J gene: TRBJ2-1; D gene: TRBD2
CDR3 DNA: TGCAGTGCTAGAGGGGGTAGCGGTAGCACAGATACGCAGTATTTT; CDR3 protein: CSARGGSGSTDTQYF; V gene: TRBV20-1; clone size: many; J gene: TRBJ2-3; D gene: NA
CDR3 DNA: TGTGCCAGCAGTTACTCCCCGGGACCTTTCACAGATACGCAGTATTTT; CDR3 protein: CASSYSPGPFTDTQYF; V gene: TRBV6-5; clone size: many; J gene: TRBJ2-3; D gene: NA
CDR3 DNA: TGTGCCAGTTCTTTCAGGGACACGGATACGCAGTATTTT; CDR3 protein: CASSFRDTDTQYF; V gene: TRBV19; clone size: many; J gene: TRBJ2-3; D gene: NA
CDR3 DNA: TGTGCCAGCAGCGTAGTTGCGGGGGGTACAGATACGCAGTATTTT; CDR3 protein: CASSVVAGGTDTQYF; V gene: TRBV9; clone size: many; J gene: TRBJ2-3; D gene: TRBD2
CDR3 DNA: TGTGCCAGCAGCCCCCTCGGGGGGCGAGACAATGAGCAGTTCTTC; CDR3 protein: CASSPLGGRDNEQFF; V gene: TRBV7-8; clone size: many; J gene: TRBJ2-1; D gene: NA
CDR3 DNA: TGTGCCAGCAAGAGAGGGGGACAAGAGACCCAGTACTTC; CDR3 protein: CASKRGGQETQYF; V gene: TRBV11-2; clone size: many; J gene: TRBJ2-5; D gene: NA
CDR3 DNA: TGTGCCAGCAGTTTCACAGACACCCATAACTATGGCTACACCTTC; CDR3 protein: CASSFTDTHNYGYTF; V gene: TRBV27; clone size: many; J gene: TRBJ1-2; D gene: NA
CDR3 DNA: TGTGCCAGCAGTTCCTCGGGCCAGCGCGGCTACACCTTC; CDR3 protein: CASSSSGQRGYTF; V gene: TRBV6-5; clone size: many; J gene: TRBJ1-2; D gene: NA
CDR3 DNA: TGTGCCAGCAGTTTTGTCGGCTGGAATGAGCAGTTCTTC; CDR3 protein: CASSFVGWNEQFF; V gene: TRBV12-3/TRBV12-4; clone size: many; J gene: TRBJ2-1; D gene: NA
CDR3 DNA: TGTGCCACCAGTGACCCTGGACAGTCCTTAGAGACCCAGTACTTC; CDR3 protein: CATSDPGQSLETQYF; V gene: TRBV24-1; clone size: many; J gene: TRBJ2-5; D gene: NA
CDR3 DNA: TGTGCCAGCAGCGTAGGGCAGACTAATGAAAAACTGTTTTTT; CDR3 protein: CASSVGQTNEKLFF; V gene: TRBV9; clone size: many; J gene: TRBJ1-4; D gene: NA
CDR3 DNA: TGTGCCAGCAGCTTGTTGGTTGGAAAAGTGGAGCAGTACTTC; CDR3 protein: CASSLLVGKVEQYF; V gene: TRBV5-6; clone size: many; J gene: TRBJ2-7; D gene: NA
CDR3 DNA: TGTGCCAGCAGTTTAGTACAGCCACAAGATACGCAGTATTTT; CDR3 protein: CASSLVQPQDTQYF; V gene: TRBV12-3/TRBV12-4; clone size: NA; J gene: TRBJ2-3; D gene: NA
CDR3 DNA: TGCGCCAGCAGCCAGCTACAAGTTACGAATGGCTACACCTTC; CDR3 protein: CASSQLQVTNGYTF; V gene: TRBV4-1; clone size: many; J gene: TRBJ1-2; D gene: NA
CDR3 DNA: TGCGCCAGCAGCGGAGCGACCCCGGATACGCAGTATTTT; CDR3 protein: CASSGATPDTQYF; V gene: TRBV5-1; clone size: many; J gene: TRBJ2-3; D gene: NA
CDR3 DNA: TGCGCCAGCAGCCAAGATGGTCCAGCGGGGGGGCTGGGTACGCAGTATTTT; CDR3 protein: CASSQDGPAGGLGTQYF; V gene: TRBV4-1; clone size: NA; J gene: TRBJ2-3; D gene: TRBD2
CDR3 DNA: TGTGCCAGCAGCCAAGATTATGAGGGACCCTACGAGCAGTACTTC; CDR3 protein: CASSQDYEGPYEQYF; V gene: TRBV4-2; clone size: many; J gene: TRBJ2-7; D gene: NA
CDR3 DNA: TGTGCCAGCAGCTTAGGGACGACAGGGGGCGACGAGCAGTACTTC; CDR3 protein: CASSLGTTGGDEQYF; V gene: TRBV7-9; clone size: many; J gene: TRBJ2-7; D gene: TRBD1
CDR3 DNA: TGTGCTAGTGGTTTCTACGGCCAAGAGACCCAGTACTTC; CDR3 protein: CASGFYGQETQYF; V gene: TRBV12-5; clone size: many; J gene: TRBJ2-5; D gene: NA
CDR3 DNA: TGCGCCAGCAGCCAAGCGGGACAGTCAATCTACAATGAGCAGTTCTTC; CDR3 protein: CASSQAGQSIYNEQFF; V gene: TRBV4-1; clone size: many; J gene: TRBJ2-1; D gene: TRBD1
CDR3 DNA: TGTGCCAGCAGGTACGGAGGGGGAGAGACCCAGTACTTC; CDR3 protein: CASRYGGGETQYF; V gene: TRBV5-6; clone size: many; J gene: TRBJ2-5; D gene: NA
CDR3 DNA: TGCGCCAGCAGCCACGGGGCTAAGAACACTGAAGCTTTCTTT; CDR3 protein: CASSHGAKNTEAFF; V gene: TRBV4-1; clone size: many; J gene: TRBJ1-1; D gene: NA
CDR3 DNA: TGCGCCAGCAGTCAATCGAGGGCAGCAAAAGAGACCCAGTACTTC; CDR3 protein: CASSQSRAAKETQYF; V gene: TRBV23-1; clone size: many; J gene: TRBJ2-5; D gene: NA
CDR3 DNA: TGCGCCAGCAGGCCTGACAGTAATCAGCCCCAGCATTTT; CDR3 protein: CASRPDSNQPQHF; V gene: TRBV5-1; clone size: many; J gene: TRBJ1-5; D gene: NA
CDR3 DNA: NA; CDR3 protein: CATSGTTGELFFF; V gene: TRBV24-1; clone size: NA; J gene: TRBJ2-2; D gene: NA
CDR3 DNA: TGTGCCATCAGTGAGTCAGCGGTAGAGACCCAGTACTTC; CDR3 protein: CAISESAVETQYF; V gene: TRBV10-3; clone size: many; J gene: TRBJ2-5; D gene: NA